This T cell receptor beta chain was identified in a study of T-cell memory formation after mild COVID-19. Study-wide points: Shrinking CD4+ clones were chiefly CM and EM; CD8+ ones were chiefly EMRA. Clones contracting over day 15 to 85 were CD4/CD8 balanced, with later expanders leaning CD4+. Whether day 37 second-wave clones are SARS-CoV-2-specific was not confirmed.

As to this clonotype: Its target is unknown.

Trimming took 1 base from V and 7 from J; bases not matched to a gene: 11. The CDR3 sequence is 16 residues long. CDR1 is DFQATT, CDR2 SNEGSKA, per germline (reference sequence). Each CDR3 protein gets one entry after TCRdb re-called the 5' RACE reads with MiXCR. The table includes roughly 120,000 distinct CDR3 sequences, roughly 15% detected once. This TCR was recovered from an adult woman who had mild COVID-19 (a few samples of this study predate the infection). Cell type and time point are not known. V is TRBV20-1 and J is TRBJ2-1; 9 nucleotides match TRBD2. The sample comprised PBMCs or a T cell subset sorted from them (not recorded which). The CDR3 DNA reads as TGCAGTGCTAGAGGCCCGGGAGCGGGAGGACTTAATGAGCAGTTCTTC. Residues: CSARGPGAGGLNEQFF.